This T cell receptor beta chain was retrieved from a study of Tregs in tolerant kidney transplant recipients. Study-level findings and limits: Biological reproducibility was not directly addressed, but technical replication error appeared minimal.

Some clones are missing from TCRdb's copy, which holds only in-frame ones; the method was immunoSEQ multiplex PCR. Among about 46,000 clones listed, roughly 89% were seen once. Comments on this clone: Antigen specificity is unknown.

There are 16 residues in the CDR3. Trimming removed 2 bases at V and 1 base at J, with 13 bases between. Germline CDR1 is PRHDT and CDR2 is FYEKMQ (reference sequence). Unstimulated regulatory T cells (CD4+CD25+CD127-), CD4+CD25- non-regulatory cells, CD4 and CD8 cells were FACS-sorted from thawed PBMCs. The V gene is TRBV13, the J gene TRBJ2-3; possibly TRBD1 for D (6 bases). The clonotype was recovered from a human donor in good health. Sequencing input: Tregs from blood. The CDR3 here is CASSLSGAPRTDTQYF. The DNA for the CDR3 is TGTGCCAGCAGCTTATCAGGGGCCCCTCGCACAGATACGCAGTATTTT. The whole variable domain, filled in from reference TRBV13 and TRBJ2-3, reads AAGVIQSPRHLIKEKRETATLKCYPIPRHDTVYWYQQGPGQDPQFLISFYEKMQSDKGSIPDRFSAQQFSDYHSELNMSSLELGDSALYFCASSLSGAPRTDTQYFGPGTRLTVL.